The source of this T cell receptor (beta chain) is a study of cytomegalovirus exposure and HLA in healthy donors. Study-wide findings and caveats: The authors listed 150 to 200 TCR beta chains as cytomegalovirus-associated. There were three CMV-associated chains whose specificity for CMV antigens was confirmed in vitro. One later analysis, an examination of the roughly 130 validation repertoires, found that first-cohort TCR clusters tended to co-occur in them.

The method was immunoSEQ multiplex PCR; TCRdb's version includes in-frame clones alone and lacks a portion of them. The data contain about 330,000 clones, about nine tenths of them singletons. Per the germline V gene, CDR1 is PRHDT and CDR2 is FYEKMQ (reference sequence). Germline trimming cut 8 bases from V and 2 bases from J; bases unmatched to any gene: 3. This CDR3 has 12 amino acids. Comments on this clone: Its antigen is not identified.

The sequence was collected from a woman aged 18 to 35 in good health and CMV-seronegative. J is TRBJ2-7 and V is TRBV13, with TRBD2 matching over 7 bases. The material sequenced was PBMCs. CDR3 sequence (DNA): TGTGCCAGCGCGGGAGTCCCCTACGAGCAGTACTTC. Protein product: CASAGVPYEQYF.